The rows below give T cell receptor beta chains drawn from one sample of a study of shared clonotypes between healthy human individuals. Clones were read by immunoSEQ multiplex PCR, and TCRdb kept only the in-frame ones, dropping some. The sample gives approximately 500,000 clones, approximately 95% of which show up once; approximately 0.06% is in the top ten. Material: naive CD4+ T cells sorted from blood. The receptors come from a woman younger than 45 in good health. The CDR3 runs from the conserved cysteine through the conserved F or W. The listing skips clone size in some rows; elsewhere it reads once, few, many or a size class.

>16|NA|TRBV18
CASSPPGATYQETQYF
>15|NA|TRBV6-6
CASSYSYRHSYEQYF
>13|NA|TRBV28
CASKLQGEGKLFF
>14|once|TRBV5-1
CASSPGGIQETQYF
>15|NA|TRBV27
CASSLPGQGRYEQYF
>16|NA|TRBV5-6
CASSLQNFSPVDTQYF
>17|NA|TRBV27
CASSLSALGQGTYEQYF
>14|NA|TRBV29-1
CSVGRQGRDTEAFF
>17|NA|TRBV4-1
CASSRIPTGQGIYGYTF
>14|NA|TRBV2
CASSARRRNTEAFF
>17|NA|TRBV11-2
CASSLDLGGFSGRALFF
>17|once|TRBV30
CAWSSGTAAYSNQPQHF
>14|NA|TRBV28
CASSQGGAHYEQYF
>15|NA|TRBV7-2
CASSFNGLAGREQYF
>15|NA|TRBV19
CASSIALQTNYEQYF
>15|NA|TRBV4-1
CASSQHPGQDEKLFF
>15|NA|TRBV28
CASLTPSNMNTEAFF
>13|NA|TRBV19
CASSMRGTQPQHF